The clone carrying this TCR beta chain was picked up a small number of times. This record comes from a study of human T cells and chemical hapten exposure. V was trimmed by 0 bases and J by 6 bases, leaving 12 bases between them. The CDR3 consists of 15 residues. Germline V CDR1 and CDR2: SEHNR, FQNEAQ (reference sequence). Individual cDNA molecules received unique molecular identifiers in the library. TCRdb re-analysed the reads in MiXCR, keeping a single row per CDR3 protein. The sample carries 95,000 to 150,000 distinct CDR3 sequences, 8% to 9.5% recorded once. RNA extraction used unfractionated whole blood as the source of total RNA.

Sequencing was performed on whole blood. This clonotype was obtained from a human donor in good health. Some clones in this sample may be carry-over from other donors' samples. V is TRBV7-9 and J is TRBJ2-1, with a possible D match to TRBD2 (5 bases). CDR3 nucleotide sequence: TGTGCCAGCAGCTTAGCGGGAGAGGTGGGCAATGAGCAGTTCTTC. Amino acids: CASSLAGEVGNEQFF.